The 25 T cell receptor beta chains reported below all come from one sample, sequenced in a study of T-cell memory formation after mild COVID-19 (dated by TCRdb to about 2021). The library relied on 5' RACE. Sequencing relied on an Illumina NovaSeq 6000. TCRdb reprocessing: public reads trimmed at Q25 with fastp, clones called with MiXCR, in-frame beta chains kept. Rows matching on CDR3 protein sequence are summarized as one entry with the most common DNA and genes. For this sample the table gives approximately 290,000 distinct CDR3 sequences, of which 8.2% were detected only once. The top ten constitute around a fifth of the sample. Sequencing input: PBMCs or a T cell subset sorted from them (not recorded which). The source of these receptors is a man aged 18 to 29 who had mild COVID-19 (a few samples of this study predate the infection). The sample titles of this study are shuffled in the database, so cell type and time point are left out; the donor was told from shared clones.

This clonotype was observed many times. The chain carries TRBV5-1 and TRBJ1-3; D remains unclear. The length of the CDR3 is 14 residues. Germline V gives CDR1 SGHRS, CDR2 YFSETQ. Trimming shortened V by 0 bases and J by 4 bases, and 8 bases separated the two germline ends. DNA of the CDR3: TGCGCCAGCAGCTTGGGGGCCTCCGGAAACACCATATATTTT. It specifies CASSLGASGNTIYF.

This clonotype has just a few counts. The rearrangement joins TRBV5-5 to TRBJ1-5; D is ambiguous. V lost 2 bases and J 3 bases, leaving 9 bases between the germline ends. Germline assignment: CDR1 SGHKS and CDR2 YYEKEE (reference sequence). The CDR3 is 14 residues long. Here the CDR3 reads CASSFAGNNQPQHF. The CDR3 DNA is TGTGCCAGCAGCTTCGCAGGCAACAATCAGCCCCAGCATTTT.

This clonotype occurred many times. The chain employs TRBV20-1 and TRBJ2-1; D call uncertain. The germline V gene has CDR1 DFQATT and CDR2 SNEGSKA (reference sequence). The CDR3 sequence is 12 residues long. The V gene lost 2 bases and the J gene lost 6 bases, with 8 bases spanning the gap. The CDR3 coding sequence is TGCAGTGCTAGAAGGCAAGGCAATGAGCAGTTCTTC. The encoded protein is CSARRQGNEQFF.

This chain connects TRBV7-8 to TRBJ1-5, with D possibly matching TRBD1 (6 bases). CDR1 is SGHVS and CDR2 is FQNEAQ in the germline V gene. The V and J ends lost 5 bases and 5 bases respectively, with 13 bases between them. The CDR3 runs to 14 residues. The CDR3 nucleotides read TGTGCCAGCAGCCCCACAGGGATGTATCAGCCCCAGCATTTT. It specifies CASSPTGMYQPQHF.

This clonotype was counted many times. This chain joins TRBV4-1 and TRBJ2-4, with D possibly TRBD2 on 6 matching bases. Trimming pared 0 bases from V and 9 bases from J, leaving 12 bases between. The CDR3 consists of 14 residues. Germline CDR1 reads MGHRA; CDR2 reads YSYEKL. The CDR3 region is CASSQDRLVGIQYF. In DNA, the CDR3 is TGCGCCAGCAGCCAAGATCGACTAGTGGGCATTCAGTACTTC.

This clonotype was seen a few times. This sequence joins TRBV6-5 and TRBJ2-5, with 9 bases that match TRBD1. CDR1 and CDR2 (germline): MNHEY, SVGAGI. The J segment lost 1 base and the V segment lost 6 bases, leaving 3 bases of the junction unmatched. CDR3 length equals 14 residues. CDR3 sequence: CASRRGQGQETQYF. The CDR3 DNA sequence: TGTGCCAGCAGGAGGGGACAGGGCCAAGAGACCCAGTACTTC.

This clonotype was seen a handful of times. CDR3: CSARDVGGGIYEQYF. CDR3 in DNA: TGCAGTGCTAGAGATGTTGGAGGGGGGATATACGAGCAGTACTTC. The chain joins TRBV20-1 to TRBJ2-7, with D possibly being TRBD1 or TRBD2 (6 bases each). From germline, CDR1 is DFQATT and CDR2 SNEGSKA (reference sequence). The CDR3 spans 15 residues. Trimming stripped 0 bases from V and 4 bases from J, with 16 bases between.

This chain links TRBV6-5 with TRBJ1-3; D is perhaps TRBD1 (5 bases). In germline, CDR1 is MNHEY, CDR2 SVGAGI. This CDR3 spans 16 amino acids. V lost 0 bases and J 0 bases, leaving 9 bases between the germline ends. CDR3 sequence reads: CASSYSWGDSGNTIYF. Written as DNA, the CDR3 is TGTGCCAGCAGTTACTCATGGGGCGACTCTGGAAACACCATATATTTT.

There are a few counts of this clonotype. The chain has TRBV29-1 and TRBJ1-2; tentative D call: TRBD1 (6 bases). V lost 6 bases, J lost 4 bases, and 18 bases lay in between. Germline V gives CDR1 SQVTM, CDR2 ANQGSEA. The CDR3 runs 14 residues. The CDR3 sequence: CSVVGGHSPYGYTF. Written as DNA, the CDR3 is TGCAGCGTAGTGGGGGGACATTCCCCCTATGGCTACACCTTC. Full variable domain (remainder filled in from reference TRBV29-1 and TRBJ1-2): SAVISQKPSRDICQRGTSLTIQCQVDSQVTMMFWYRQQPGQSLTLIATANQGSEATYESGFVIDKFPISRPNLTFSTLTVSNMSPEDSSIYLCSVVGGHSPYGYTFGSGTRLTVV.

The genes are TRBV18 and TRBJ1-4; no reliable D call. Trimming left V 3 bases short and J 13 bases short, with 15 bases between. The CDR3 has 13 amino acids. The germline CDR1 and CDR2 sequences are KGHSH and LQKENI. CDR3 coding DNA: TGTGCCAGCTCACCGGACCGGGCTCGGTCACTGTTTTTT. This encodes CASSPDRARSLFF.

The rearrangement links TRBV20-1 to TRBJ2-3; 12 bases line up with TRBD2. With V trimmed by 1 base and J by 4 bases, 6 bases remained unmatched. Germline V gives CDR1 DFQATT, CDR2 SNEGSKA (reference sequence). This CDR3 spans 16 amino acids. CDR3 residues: CSARGRLAGVPDTQYF. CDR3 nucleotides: TGCAGTGCTAGAGGCCGACTAGCGGGGGTCCCAGATACGCAGTATTTT.

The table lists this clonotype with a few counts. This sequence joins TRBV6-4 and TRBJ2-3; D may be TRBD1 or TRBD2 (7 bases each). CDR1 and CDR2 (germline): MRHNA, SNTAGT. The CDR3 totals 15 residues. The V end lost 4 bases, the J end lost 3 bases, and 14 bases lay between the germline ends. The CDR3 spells CASSARGGSTDTQYF. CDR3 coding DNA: TGTGCCAGCAGTGCCAGGGGGGGCTCGACAGATACGCAGTATTTT.

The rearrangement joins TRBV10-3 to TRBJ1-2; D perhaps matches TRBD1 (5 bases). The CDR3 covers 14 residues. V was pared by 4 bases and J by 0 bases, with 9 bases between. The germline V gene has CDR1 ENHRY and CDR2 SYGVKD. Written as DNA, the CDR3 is TGTGCCATCAGTGGACAGTCGTCTAACTATGGCTACACCTTC. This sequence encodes CAISGQSSNYGYTF.

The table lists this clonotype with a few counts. The CDR3 reads CASRGHYGYTF. DNA for the CDR3: TGTGCCAGCAGAGGGCACTATGGCTACACCTTC. The rearrangement links TRBV5-6 to TRBJ1-2; no firm D call. Trimming took off 5 bases at V and 3 bases at J, with 5 bases between the two ends. The CDR3 is 11 residues long. The germline V gene encodes CDR1 SGHDT and CDR2 YYEEEE.

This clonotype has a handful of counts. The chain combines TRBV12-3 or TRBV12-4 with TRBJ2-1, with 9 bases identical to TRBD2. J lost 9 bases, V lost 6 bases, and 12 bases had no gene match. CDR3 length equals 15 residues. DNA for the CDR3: TGTGCCAGCAGGTGGCCGGGACTAGCCTCCACTGAGCAGTTCTTC. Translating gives CASRWPGLASTEQFF.

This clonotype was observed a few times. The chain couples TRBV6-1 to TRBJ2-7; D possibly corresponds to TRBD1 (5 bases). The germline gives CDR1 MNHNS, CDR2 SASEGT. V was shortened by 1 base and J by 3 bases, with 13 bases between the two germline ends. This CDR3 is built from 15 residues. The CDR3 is CASSEGSGQLYEQYF. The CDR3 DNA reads TGTGCCAGCAGTGAAGGGTCAGGGCAGCTCTACGAGCAGTACTTC.

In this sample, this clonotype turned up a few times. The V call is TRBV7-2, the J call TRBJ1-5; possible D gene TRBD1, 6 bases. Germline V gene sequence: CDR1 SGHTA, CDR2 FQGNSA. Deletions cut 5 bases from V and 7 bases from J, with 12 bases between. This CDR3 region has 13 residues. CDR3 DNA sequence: TGTGCCAGCAGCACCCGACAGGCCCAGCCCCAGCATTTT. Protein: CASSTRQAQPQHF.

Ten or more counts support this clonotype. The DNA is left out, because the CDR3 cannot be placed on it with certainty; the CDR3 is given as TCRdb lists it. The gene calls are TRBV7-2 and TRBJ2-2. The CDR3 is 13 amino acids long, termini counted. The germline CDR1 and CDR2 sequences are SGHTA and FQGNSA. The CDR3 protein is CASSFFGAGELFF.

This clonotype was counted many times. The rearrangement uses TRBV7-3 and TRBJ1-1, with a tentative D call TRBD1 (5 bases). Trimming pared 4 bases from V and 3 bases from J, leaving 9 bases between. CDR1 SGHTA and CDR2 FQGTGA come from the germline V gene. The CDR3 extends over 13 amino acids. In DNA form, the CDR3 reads TGTGCCAGCAGCTGGGACCGGGACACTGAAGCTTTCTTT. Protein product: CASSWDRDTEAFF.

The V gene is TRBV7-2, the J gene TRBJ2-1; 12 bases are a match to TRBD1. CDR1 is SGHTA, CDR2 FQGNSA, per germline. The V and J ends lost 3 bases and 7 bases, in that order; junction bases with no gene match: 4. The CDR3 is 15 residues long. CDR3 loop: CASSFMGQGANEQFF. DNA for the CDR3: TGTGCCAGCAGCTTCATGGGACAGGGGGCGAATGAGCAGTTCTTC.

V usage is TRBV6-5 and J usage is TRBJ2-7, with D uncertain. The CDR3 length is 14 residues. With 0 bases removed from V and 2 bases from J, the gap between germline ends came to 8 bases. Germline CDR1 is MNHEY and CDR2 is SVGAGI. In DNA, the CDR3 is TGTGCCAGCAGTTACTCGAGCTGGACCTACGAGCAGTACTTC. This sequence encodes CASSYSSWTYEQYF.

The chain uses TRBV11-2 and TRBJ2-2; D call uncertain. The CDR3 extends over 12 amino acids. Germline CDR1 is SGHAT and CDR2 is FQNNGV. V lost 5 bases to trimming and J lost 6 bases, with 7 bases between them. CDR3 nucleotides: TGTGCCAGCAGCCCTAGGGCCGGGGAGCTGTTTTTT. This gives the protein CASSPRAGELFF. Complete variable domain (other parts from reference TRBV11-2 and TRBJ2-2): EAGVAQSPRYKIIEKRQSVAFWCNPISGHATLYWYQQILGQGPKLLIQFQNNGVVDDSQLPKDRFSAERLKGVDSTLKIQPAKLEDSAVYLCASSPRAGELFFGEGSRLTVL.

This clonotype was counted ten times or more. In DNA, the CDR3 is TGCGCCAGCAGCTTGGGTGACACCAATTCACCCCTCCACTTT. It encodes CASSLGDTNSPLHF. V and J are TRBV5-1 and TRBJ1-6; D remains unclear. Germline V gives CDR1 SGHRS, CDR2 YFSETQ. This CDR3 has 14 residues. Trimming removed 0 bases from V and 7 bases from J, with 8 bases in between.

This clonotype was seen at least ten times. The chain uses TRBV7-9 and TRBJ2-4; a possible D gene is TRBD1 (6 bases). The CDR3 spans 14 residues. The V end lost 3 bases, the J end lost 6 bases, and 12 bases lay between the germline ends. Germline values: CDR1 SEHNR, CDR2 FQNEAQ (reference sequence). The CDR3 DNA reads TGTGCCAGCAGCTTTCAGGGGTCTCCAAACATTCAGTACTTC. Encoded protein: CASSFQGSPNIQYF. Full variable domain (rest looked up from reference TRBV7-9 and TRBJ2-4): DTGVSQNPRHKITKRGQNVTFRCDPISEHNRLYWYRQTLGQGPEFLTYFQNEAQLEKSRLLSDRFSAERPKGSFSTLEIQRTEQGDSAMYLCASSFQGSPNIQYFGAGTRLSVL.

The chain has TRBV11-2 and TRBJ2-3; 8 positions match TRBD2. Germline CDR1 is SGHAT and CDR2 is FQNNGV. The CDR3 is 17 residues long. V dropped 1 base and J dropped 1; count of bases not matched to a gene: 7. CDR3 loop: CASSLAPAGARTDTQYF. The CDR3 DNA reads TGTGCCAGCAGCTTAGCTCCAGCGGGGGCCCGCACAGATACGCAGTATTTT.